The clone carrying this T cell receptor beta chain was seen just once. Its target is unknown. Using immunoSEQ multiplex PCR, the repertoire was profiled, and TCRdb retains in-frame clones only, with some absent. The sample records 73,000 or so clones, approximately 70% being singletons. Germline CDR1 MDHEN, CDR2 SYDVKM. The length of the CDR3 is 17 residues. Trimming pared 10 bases from V and 2 bases from J, leaving 23 bases between. The sample comes from a study of cytotoxic CD8 clonotypes in ibrutinib-treated CLL. Study outcomes and limitations: Researchers report that baseline clonality outpaced age-matched healthy donors and tracked circulating CD8+ T-cell counts.

Here the sequenced sample was PBMCs, taken after 12 months of ibrutinib treatment. The source is a human donor with chronic lymphocytic leukemia. V usage is TRBV28 and J usage is TRBJ2-2; D is perhaps TRBD1 (6 bases). The CDR3 DNA reads TGTGCCACGTCCCAGGCAGGGGCGAACCGAAACACCGGGGAGCTGTTTTTT. Translating gives CATSQAGANRNTGELFF.